This TCR beta chain was observed in a study of radiotherapy plus CTLA-4 blockade in lung cancer. Study-level results: Radiotherapy was combined with ipilimumab, and tumor-derived TCR clones then expanded in blood. Reports identified early blood T cell clone dynamics, with interferon-beta, as the best response predictor.

V shed 1 base, J shed 5 bases, and the junction held 6 bases outside the gene matches. Germline CDR1 is LGHNT and CDR2 is FRNRAP. This CDR3 region has 16 residues. The protocol was immunoSEQ multiplex PCR, while the TCRdb copy is restricted to in-frame clones and leaves out a portion. Of 90,000 to 100,000 clones listed, around 84% are singletons. This clone was observed a few times. Its antigen is not identified. The source of this sequence is a human donor with non-small cell lung cancer that progressed on radiotherapy plus ipilimumab. This sequence joins TRBV12-5 and TRBJ2-1; 9 nucleotides match TRBD1. The material sequenced was peripheral blood, taken from a patient treated with radiotherapy plus ipilimumab. The CDR3 DNA reads TGTGCTAGTGGTTTGGGTACCGGGACAGGGAACAATGAGCAGTTCTTC. This translates into CASGLGTGTGNNEQFF.